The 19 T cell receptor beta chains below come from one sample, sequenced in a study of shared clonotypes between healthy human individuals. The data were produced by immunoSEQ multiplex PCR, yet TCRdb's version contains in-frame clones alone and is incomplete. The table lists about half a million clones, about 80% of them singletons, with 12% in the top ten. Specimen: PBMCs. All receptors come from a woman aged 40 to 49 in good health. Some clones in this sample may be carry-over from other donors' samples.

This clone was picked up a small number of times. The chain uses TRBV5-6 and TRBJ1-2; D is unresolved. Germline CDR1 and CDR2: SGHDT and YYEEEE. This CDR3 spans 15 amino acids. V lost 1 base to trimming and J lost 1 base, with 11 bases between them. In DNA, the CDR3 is TGTGCCAGCAGCTTGTGGGTAGTCTATAACTATGGCTACACCTTC. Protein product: CASSLWVVYNYGYTF.

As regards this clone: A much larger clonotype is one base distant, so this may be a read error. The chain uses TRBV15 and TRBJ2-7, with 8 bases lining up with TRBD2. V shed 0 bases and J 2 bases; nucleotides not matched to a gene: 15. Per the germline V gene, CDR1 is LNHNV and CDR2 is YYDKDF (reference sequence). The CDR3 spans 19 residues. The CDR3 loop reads CATSRDGGRLVDLTYEQYF. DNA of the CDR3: TGTGCCACCAGCAGAGATGGCGGGAGGCTAGTGGACCTAACCTACGAGCAGTACTTC.

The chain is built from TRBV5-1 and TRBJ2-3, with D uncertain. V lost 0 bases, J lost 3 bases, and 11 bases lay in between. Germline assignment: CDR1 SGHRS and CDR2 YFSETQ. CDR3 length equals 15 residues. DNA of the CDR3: TGCGCCAGCAGCTTGGGGGCAGCCGAGACAGATACGCAGTATTTT. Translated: CASSLGAAETDTQYF.

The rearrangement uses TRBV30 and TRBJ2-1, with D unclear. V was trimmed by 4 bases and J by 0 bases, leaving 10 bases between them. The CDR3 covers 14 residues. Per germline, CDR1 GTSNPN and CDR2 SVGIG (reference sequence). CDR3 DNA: TGTGCCTGGACCCGCGGTAGCTCCTACAATGAGCAGTTCTTC. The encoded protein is CAWTRGSSYNEQFF.

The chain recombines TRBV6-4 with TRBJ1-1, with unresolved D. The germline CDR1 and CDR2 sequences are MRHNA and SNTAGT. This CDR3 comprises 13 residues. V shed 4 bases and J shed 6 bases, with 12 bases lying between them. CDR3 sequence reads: CASSAYGLSEAFF. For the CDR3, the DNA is TGTGCCAGCAGTGCCTACGGCCTTTCTGAAGCTTTCTTT.

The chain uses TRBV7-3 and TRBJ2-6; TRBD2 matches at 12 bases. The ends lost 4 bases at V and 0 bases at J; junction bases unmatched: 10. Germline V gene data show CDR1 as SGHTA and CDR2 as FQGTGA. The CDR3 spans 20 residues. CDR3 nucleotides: TGTGCCAGCAGCTCCGTCGGGACTAGCGGGCCCGCCTCTGGGGCCAACGTCCTGACTTTC. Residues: CASSSVGTSGPASGANVLTF.

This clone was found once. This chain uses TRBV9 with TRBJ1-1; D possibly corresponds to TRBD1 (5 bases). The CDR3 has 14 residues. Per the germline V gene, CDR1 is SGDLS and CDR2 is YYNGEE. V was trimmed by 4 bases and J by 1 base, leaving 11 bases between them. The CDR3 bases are TGTGCCAGCAGCACGGGGACGGCGAACACTGAAGCTTTCTTT. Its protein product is CASSTGTANTEAFF.

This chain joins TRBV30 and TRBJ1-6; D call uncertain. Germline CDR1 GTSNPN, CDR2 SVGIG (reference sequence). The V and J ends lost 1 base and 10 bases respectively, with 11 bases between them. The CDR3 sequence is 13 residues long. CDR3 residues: CAWSGRSASPLHF. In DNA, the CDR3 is TGTGCCTGGAGTGGCCGTAGCGCGTCACCCCTCCACTTT.

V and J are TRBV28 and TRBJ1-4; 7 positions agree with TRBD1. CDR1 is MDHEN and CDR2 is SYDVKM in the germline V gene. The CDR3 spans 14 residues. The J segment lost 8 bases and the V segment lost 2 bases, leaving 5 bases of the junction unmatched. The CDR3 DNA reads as TGTGCCAGCAGTTTAGAGGGGGCAGTGGAAAAACTGTTTTTT. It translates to CASSLEGAVEKLFF.

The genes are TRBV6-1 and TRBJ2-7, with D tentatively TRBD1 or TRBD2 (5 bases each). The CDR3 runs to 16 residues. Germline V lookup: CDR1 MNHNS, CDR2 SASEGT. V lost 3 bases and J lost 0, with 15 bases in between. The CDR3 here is CASSDRLSGSSYEQYF. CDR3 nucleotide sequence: TGTGCCAGCAGTGATCGGCTTTCAGGGAGCTCCTACGAGCAGTACTTC.

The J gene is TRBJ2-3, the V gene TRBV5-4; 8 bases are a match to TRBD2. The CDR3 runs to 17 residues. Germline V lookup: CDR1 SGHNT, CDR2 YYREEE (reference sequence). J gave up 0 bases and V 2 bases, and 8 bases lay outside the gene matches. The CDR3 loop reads CASSFPLASGSTDTQYF. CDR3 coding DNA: TGTGCCAGCAGCTTCCCCCTTGCTAGCGGGAGCACAGATACGCAGTATTTT. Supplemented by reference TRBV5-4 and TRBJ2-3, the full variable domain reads ETGVTQSPTHLIKTRGQQVTLRCSSQSGHNTVSWYQQALGQGPQFIFQYYREEENGRGNFPPRFSGLQFPNYSSELNVNALELDDSALYLCASSFPLASGSTDTQYFGPGTRLTVL.

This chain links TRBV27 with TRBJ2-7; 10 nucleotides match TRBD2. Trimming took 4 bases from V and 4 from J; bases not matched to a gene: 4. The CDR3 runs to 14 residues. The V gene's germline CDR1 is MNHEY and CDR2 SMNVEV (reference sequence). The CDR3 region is CASSSALAGYEQYF. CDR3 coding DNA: TGTGCCAGCAGTTCTGCACTAGCGGGATACGAGCAGTACTTC.

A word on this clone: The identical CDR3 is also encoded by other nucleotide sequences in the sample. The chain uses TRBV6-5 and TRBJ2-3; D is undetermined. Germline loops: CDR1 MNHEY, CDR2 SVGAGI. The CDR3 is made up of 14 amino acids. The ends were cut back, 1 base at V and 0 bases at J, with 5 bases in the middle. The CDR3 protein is CASSYFGSTDTQYF. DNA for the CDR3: TGTGCCAGCAGTTACTTCGGAAGCACAGATACGCAGTATTTT.

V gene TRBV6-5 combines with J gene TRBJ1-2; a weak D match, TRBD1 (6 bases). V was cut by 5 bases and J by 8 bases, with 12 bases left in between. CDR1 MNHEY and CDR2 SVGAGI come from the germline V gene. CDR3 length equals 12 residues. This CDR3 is CASSRGGTGYTF. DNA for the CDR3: TGTGCCAGCAGTCGGGGGGGCACGGGCTACACCTTC.

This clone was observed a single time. CDR3 sequence reads: CARSFSGVSVNQPQHF. The CDR3 DNA sequence: TGTGCCAGAAGCTTTTCTGGGGTTTCGGTCAATCAGCCCCAGCATTTT. The chain uses TRBV5-3 and TRBJ1-5, with D hard to call. TRBV5-3 is flagged as an ORF with uncertain function. This CDR3 has 16 residues. Trimming removed 2 bases at V and 3 bases at J, with 15 bases between.

This chain's CDR3 is CASSFADTEAFF. In nucleotides, the CDR3 is TGTGCCAGCAGTTTTGCCGACACTGAAGCTTTCTTT. This chain uses TRBV28 with TRBJ1-1; D gene unclear. Trimming left V 3 bases short and J 3 bases short, with 5 bases between. CDR1 is MDHEN, CDR2 SYDVKM, per germline. The CDR3 has 12 residues.

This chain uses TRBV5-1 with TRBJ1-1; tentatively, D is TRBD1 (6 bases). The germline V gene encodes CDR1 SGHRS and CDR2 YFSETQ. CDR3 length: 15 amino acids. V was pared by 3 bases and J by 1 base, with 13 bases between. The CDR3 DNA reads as TGCGCCAGCAGCTCCCACAGGGCGGGGAACACTGAAGCTTTCTTT. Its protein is CASSSHRAGNTEAFF.

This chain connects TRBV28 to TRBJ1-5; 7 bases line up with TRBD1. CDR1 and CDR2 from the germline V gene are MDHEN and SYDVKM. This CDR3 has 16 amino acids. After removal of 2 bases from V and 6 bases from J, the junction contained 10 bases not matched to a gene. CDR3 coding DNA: TGTGCCAGCAGTTTAAACAGGGGACCGGTGGGTCAGCCCCAGCATTTT. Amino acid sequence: CASSLNRGPVGQPQHF.

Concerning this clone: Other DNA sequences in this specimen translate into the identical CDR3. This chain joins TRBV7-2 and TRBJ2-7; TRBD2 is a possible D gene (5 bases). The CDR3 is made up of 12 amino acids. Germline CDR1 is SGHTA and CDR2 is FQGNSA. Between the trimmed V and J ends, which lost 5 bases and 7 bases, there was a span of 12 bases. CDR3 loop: CASSPRRGEQYF. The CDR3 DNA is TGTGCCAGCAGCCCCAGGAGAGGGGAGCAGTACTTC. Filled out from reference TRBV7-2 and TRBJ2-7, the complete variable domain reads GAGVSQSPSNKVTEKGKDVELRCDPISGHTALYWYRQSLGQGLEFLIYFQGNSAPDKSGLPSDRFSAERTGGSVSTLTIQRTQQEDSAVYLCASSPRRGEQYFGPGTRLTVT.